This TCR beta chain was identified in a study of metastatic and nonmetastatic thyroid tumors. Study details: The authors compared repertoires across blood and tumor or nodule tissue from malignant and benign thyroid patients.

Study results and caveats: Malignant thyroid tumors reportedly exceeded benign nodules significantly in TCR beta diversity, with the difference appearing in blood and tumor.

This clone has a single count. Its specificity is unknown. No patient had received any treatment before thyroid surgery. Original methodology: The authors used CDR3 differences across clinicopathological groups to build a distant-metastasis classifier for papillary thyroid cancer. MiXCR re-clonotyped the PCR reads for TCRdb. The V and J calls, along with clone size, are taken from TCRdb and not from the paper's own processing. This table has about 4,400 clones, around 32% appearing once. This CDR3 is 13 amino acids long. V gave up 4 bases and J gave up 1 base, with 7 bases separating them. The germline V gene has CDR1 SGHAT and CDR2 FQNNGV.

The V call is TRBV11-2, the J call TRBJ1-1; no clear D gene. The TCR sequence derives from a male donor with papillary thyroid cancer or a benign thyroid nodule (not recorded which). Some clones in this sample may be carry-over from other donors' samples. The specimen sequenced was adjacent normal tissue. As DNA, the CDR3 is TGTGCCAGCAGCTCTCAGGCGAACACTGAAGCTTTCTTT. Protein: CASSSQANTEAFF.